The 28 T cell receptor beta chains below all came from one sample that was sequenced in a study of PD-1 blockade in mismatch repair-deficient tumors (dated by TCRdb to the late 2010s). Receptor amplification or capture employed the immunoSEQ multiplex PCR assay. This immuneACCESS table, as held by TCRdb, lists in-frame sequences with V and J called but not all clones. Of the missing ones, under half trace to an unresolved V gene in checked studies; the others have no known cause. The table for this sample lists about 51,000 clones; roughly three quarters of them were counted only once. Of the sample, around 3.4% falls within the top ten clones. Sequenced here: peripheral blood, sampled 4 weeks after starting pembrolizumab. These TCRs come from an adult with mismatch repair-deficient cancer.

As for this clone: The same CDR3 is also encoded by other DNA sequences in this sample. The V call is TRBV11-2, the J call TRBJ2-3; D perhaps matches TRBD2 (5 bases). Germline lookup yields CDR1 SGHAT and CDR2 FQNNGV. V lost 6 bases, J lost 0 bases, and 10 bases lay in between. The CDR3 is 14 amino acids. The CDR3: CASSLDLSTDTQYF. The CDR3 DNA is TGTGCCAGCAGTTTGGACTTAAGCACAGATACGCAGTATTTT.

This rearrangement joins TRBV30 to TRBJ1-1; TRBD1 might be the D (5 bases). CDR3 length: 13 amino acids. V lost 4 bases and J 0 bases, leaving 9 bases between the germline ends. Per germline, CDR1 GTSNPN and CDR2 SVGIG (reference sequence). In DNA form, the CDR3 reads TGTGCCTGGACAGGGTACGTGAACACTGAAGCTTTCTTT. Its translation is CAWTGYVNTEAFF.

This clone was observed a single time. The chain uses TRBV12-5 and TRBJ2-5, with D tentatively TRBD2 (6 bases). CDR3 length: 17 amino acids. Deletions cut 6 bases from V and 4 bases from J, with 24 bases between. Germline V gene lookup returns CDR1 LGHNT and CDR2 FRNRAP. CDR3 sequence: CASGRAQGLPEGETQYF. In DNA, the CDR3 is TGTGCTAGTGGACGAGCCCAGGGACTCCCGGAGGGAGAGACCCAGTACTTC.

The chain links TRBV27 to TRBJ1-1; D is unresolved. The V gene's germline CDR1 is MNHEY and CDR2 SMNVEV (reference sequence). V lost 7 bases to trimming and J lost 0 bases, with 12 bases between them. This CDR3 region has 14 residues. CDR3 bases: TGTGCCAGCACGGACCTCGGGGTGAACACTGAAGCTTTCTTT. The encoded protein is CASTDLGVNTEAFF.

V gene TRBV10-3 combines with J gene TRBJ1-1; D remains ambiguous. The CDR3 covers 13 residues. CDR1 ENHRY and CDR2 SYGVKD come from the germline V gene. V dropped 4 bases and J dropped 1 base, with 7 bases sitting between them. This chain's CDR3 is CAISGGANTEAFF. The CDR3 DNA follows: TGTGCCATCAGTGGAGGCGCGAACACTGAAGCTTTCTTT.

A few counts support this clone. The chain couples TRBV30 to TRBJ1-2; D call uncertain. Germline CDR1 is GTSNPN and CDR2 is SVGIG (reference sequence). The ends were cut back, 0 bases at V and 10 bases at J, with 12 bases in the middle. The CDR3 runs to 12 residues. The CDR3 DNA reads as TGTGCCTGGAGTGTACCCCCAGGTCCCTACACCTTC. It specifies CAWSVPPGPYTF.

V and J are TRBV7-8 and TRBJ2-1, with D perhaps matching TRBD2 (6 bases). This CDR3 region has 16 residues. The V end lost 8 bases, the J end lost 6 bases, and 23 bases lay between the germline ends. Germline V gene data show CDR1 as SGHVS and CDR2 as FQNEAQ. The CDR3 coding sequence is TGTGCCAGCGGACCCGGGAGACAATTGGGCGGCAATGAGCAGTTCTTC. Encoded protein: CASGPGRQLGGNEQFF.

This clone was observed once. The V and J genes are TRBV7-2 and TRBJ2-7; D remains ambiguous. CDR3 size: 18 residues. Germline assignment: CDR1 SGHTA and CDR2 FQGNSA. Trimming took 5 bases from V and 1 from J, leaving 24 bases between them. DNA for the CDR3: TGTGCCAGCAGCCCACGGGTAGCCGGCGGTTTTGATTCCTACGAGCAGTACTTC. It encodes CASSPRVAGGFDSYEQYF.

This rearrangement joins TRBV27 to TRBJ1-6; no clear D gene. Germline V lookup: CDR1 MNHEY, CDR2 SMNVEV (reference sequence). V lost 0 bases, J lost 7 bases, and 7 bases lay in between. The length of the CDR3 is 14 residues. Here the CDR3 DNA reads TGTGCCAGCAGTTTATCAGGGTTAAATTCACCCCTCCACTTT. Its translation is CASSLSGLNSPLHF.

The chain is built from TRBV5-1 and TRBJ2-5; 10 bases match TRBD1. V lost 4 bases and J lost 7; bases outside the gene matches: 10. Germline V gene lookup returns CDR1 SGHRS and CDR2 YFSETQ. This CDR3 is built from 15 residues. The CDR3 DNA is TGCGCCAGCAGCCCCGGACAGGGGGTGAAAGGGACCCAGTACTTC. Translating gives CASSPGQGVKGTQYF. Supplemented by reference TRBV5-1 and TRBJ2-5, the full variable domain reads KAGVTQTPRYLIKTRGQQVTLSCSPISGHRSVSWYQQTPGQGLQFLFEYFSETQRNKGNFPGRFSGRQFSNSRSEMNVSTLELGDSALYLCASSPGQGVKGTQYFGPGTRLLVL.

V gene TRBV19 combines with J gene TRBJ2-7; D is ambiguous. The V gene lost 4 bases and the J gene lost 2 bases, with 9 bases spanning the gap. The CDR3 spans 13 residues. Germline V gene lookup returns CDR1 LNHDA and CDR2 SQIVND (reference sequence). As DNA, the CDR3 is TGTGCCAGTAGTAGCCTCCAGGCCTACGAGCAGTACTTC. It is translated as CASSSLQAYEQYF.

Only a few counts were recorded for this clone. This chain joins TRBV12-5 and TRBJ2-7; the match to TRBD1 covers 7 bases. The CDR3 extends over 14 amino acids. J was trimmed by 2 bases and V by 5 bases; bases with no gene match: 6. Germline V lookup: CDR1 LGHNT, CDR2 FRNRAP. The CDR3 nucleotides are TGTGCTAGTGGTGGACAGGTTTATACCTACGAGCAGTACTTC. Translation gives CASGGQVYTYEQYF.

The CDR3 DNA sequence: TGTGCCTGGAGTGTAGGAGCAGGGGGGTCTGAAGCTTTCTTT. Its protein product is CAWSVGAGGSEAFF. The V and J genes are TRBV30 and TRBJ1-1; 7 nucleotides match TRBD1. The CDR3 has 14 residues. Germline V gene data show CDR1 as GTSNPN and CDR2 as SVGIG (reference sequence). Trimming took 0 bases from V and 6 from J; bases not matched to a gene: 7.

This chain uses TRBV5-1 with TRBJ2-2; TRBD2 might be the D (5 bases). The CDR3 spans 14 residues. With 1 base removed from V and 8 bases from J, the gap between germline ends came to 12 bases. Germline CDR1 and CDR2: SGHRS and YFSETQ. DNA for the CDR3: TGCGCCAGCAGCTTGTACGAGGGTGTAGGGGAGCTGTTTTTT. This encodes CASSLYEGVGELFF.

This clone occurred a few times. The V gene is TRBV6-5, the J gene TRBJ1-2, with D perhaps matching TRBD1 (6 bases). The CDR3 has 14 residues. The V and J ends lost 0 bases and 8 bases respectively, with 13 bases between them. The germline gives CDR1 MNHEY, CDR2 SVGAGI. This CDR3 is CASSYSRGAGGYTF. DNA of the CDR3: TGTGCCAGCAGTTACTCGCGGGGGGCAGGGGGCTACACCTTC.

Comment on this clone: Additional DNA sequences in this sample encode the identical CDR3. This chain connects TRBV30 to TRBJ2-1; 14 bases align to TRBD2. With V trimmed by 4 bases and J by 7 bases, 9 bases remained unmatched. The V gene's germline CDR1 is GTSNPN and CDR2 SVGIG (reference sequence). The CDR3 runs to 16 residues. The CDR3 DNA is TGTGCCTGGAACCCAGGGACTAGCGGGAGTGGTAATGAGCAGTTCTTC. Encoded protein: CAWNPGTSGSGNEQFF.

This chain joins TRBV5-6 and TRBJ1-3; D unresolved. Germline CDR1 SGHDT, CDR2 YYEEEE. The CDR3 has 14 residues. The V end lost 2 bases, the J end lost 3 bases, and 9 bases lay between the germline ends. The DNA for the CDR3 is TGTGCCAGCAGCTTTGCCGGCGGTGGAAACACCATATATTTT. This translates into CASSFAGGGNTIYF.

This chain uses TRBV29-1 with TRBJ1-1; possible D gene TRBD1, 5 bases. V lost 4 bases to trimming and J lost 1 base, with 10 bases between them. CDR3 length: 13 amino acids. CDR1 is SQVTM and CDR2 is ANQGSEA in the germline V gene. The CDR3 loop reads CSVVSGGNTEAFF. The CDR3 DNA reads TGCAGCGTTGTTTCGGGGGGGAACACTGAAGCTTTCTTT.

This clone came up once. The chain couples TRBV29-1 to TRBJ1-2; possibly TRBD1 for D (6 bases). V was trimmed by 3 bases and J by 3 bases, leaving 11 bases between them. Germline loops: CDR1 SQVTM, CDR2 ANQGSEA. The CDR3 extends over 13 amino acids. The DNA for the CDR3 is TGCAGCGTTGAGTCAGGGGAGGACTATGGCTACACCTTC. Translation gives CSVESGEDYGYTF.

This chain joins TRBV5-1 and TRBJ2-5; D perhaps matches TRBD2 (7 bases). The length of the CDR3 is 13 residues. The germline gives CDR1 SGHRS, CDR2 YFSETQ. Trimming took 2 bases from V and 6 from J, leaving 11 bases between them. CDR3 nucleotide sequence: TGCGCCAGCAGCTTAGAGGGGGGGAAGACCCAGTACTTC. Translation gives CASSLEGGKTQYF.

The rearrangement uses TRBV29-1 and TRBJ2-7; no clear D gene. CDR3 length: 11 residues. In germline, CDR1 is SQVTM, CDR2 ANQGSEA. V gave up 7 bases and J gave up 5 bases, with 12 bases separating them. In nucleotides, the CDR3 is TGCAGCGCCCTCAGGAGAGACGAGCAGTACTTC. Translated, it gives CSALRRDEQYF.

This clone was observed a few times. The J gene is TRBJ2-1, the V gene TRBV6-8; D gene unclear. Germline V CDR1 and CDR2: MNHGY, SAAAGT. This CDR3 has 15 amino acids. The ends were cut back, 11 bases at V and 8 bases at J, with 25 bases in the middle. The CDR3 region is CALRCGLIEAHEQFF. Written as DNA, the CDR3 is TGTGCCCTACGTTGCGGATTAATAGAGGCTCATGAGCAGTTCTTC.

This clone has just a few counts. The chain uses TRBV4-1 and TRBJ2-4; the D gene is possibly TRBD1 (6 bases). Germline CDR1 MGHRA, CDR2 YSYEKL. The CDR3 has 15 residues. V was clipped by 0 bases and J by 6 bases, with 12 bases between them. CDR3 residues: CASSQDRTGTNIQYF. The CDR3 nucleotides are TGCGCCAGCAGCCAAGATCGAACAGGGACAAACATTCAGTACTTC.

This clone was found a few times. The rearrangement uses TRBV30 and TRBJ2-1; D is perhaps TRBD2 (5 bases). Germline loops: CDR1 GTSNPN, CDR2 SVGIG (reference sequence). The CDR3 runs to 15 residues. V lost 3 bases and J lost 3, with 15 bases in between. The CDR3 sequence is CAWRRGLTNYNEQFF. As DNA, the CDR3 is TGTGCCTGGAGAAGAGGGCTGACCAACTACAATGAGCAGTTCTTC.

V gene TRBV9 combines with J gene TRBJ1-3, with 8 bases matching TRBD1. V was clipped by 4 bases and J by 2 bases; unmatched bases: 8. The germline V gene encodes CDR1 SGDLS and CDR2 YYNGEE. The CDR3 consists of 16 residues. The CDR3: CASSFGQGEAGNTIYF. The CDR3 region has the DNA TGTGCCAGCAGCTTCGGACAGGGAGAAGCTGGAAACACCATATATTTT.

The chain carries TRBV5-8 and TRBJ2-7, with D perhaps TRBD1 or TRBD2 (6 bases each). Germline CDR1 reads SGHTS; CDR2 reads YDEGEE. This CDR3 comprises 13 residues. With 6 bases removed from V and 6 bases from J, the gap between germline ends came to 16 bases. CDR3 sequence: CASIVGGRIEQYF. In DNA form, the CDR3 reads TGTGCCAGCATTGTAGGGGGGCGCATCGAGCAGTACTTC.

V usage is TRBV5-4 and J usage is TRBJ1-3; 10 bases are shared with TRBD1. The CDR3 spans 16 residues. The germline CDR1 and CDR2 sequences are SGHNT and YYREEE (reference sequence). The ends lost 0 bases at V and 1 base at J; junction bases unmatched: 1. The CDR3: CASSLGQGASGNTIYF. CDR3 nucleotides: TGTGCCAGCAGCTTGGGACAGGGGGCTTCTGGAAACACCATATATTTT. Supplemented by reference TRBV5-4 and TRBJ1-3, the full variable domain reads ETGVTQSPTHLIKTRGQQVTLRCSSQSGHNTVSWYQQALGQGPQFIFQYYREEENGRGNFPPRFSGLQFPNYSSELNVNALELDDSALYLCASSLGQGASGNTIYFGEGSWLTVV.

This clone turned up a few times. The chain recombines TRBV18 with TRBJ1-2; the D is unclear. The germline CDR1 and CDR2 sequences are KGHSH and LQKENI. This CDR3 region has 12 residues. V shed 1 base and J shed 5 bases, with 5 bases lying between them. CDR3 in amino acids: CASSPRDYGYTF. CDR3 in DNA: TGTGCCAGCTCACCACGGGATTATGGCTACACCTTC.